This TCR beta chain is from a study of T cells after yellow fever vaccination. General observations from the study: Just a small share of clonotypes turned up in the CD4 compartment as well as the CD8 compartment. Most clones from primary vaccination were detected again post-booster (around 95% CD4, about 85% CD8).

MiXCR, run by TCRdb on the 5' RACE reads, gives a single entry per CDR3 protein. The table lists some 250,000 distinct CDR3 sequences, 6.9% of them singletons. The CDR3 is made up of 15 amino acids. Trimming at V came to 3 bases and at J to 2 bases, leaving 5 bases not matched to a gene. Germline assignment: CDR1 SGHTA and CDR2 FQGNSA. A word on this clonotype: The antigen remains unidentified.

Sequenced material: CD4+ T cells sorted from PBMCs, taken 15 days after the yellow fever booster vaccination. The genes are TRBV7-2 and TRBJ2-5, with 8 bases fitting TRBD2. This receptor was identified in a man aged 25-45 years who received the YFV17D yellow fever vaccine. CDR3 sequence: CASSLGGRRQETQYF. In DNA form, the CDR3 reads TGTGCCAGCAGCTTGGGCGGGAGGAGACAAGAGACCCAGTACTTC.